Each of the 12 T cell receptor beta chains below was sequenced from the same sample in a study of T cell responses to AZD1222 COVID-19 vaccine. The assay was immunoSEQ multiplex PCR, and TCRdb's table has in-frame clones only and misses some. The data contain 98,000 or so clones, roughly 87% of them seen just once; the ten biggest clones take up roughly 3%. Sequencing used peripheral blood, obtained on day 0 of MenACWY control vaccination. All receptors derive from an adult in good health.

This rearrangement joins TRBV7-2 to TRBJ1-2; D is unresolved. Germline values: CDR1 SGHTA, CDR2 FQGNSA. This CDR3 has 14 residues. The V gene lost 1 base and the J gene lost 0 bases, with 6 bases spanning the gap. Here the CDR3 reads CASSLVGPNYGYTF. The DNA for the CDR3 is TGTGCCAGCAGCTTAGTCGGGCCTAACTATGGCTACACCTTC.

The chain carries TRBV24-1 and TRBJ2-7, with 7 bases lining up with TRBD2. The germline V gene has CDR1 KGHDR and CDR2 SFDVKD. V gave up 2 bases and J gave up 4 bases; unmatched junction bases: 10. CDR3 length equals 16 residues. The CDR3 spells CATSDSGGKGRYEQYF. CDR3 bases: TGTGCCACCAGTGATTCGGGAGGAAAAGGTCGTTACGAGCAGTACTTC.

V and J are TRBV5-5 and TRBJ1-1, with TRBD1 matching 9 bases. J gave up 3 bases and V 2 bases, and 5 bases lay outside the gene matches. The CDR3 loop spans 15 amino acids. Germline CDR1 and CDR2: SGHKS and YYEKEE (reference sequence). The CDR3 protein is CASSFLGQGYTEAFF. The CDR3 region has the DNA TGTGCCAGCAGCTTCCTCGGACAGGGGTACACTGAAGCTTTCTTT.

The CDR3 DNA follows: TGTGCCAGCAGGAAAGACAGGGGTAATTCACCCCTCCACTTT. Its translation: CASRKDRGNSPLHF. V usage is TRBV2 and J usage is TRBJ1-6; TRBD1 matches at 8 bases. The CDR3 consists of 14 residues. Germline V gives CDR1 SNHLY, CDR2 FYNNEI. Trimming took 6 bases from V and 6 from J; bases not matched to a gene: 4.

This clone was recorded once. The CDR3 sequence: CASSSAPQGEDTQYF. In DNA form, the CDR3 reads TGCGCCAGCAGCTCAGCTCCCCAAGGGGAAGATACGCAGTATTTT. The chain employs TRBV5-1 and TRBJ2-3; possibly TRBD1 for D (5 bases). Germline lookup yields CDR1 SGHRS and CDR2 YFSETQ. The CDR3 has 15 amino acids. V lost 3 bases, J lost 5 bases, and 16 bases lay in between.

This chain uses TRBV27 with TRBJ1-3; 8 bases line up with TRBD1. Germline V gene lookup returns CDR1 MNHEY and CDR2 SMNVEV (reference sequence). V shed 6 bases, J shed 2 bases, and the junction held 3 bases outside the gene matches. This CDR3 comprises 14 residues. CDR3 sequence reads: CASRTGVPGNTIYF. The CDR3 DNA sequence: TGTGCCAGCAGGACAGGGGTCCCTGGAAACACCATATATTTT.

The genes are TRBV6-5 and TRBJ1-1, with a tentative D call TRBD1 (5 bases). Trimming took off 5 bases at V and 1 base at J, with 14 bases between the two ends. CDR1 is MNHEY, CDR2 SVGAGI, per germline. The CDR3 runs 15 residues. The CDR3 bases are TGTGCCAGCAGTCCACTGGGGGAGACGAACACTGAAGCTTTCTTT. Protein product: CASSPLGETNTEAFF.

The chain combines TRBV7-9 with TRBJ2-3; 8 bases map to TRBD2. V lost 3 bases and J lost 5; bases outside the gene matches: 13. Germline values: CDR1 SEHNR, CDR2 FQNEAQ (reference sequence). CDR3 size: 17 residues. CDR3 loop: CASSFYNPGTRGDTQYF. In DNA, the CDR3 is TGTGCCAGCAGCTTCTACAACCCCGGGACTAGGGGAGATACGCAGTATTTT.

CDR3 region: CASSFEATVDYGYTF. CDR3 coding DNA: TGTGCCAGCAGCTTCGAAGCAACAGTGGACTATGGCTACACCTTC. The chain has TRBV5-4 and TRBJ1-2; no clear D gene. Trimming pared 2 bases from V and 3 bases from J, leaving 14 bases between. Germline assignment: CDR1 SGHNT and CDR2 YYREEE (reference sequence). The CDR3 length is 15 residues. Complete variable domain (other parts from reference TRBV5-4 and TRBJ1-2): ETGVTQSPTHLIKTRGQQVTLRCSSQSGHNTVSWYQQALGQGPQFIFQYYREEENGRGNFPPRFSGLQFPNYSSELNVNALELDDSALYLCASSFEATVDYGYTFGSGTRLTVV.

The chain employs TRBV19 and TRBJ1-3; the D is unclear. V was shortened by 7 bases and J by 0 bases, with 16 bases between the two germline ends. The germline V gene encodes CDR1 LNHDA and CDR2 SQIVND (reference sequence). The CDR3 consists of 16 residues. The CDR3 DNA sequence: TGTGCCAGTATTAAACAACAAGGGAGCTCTGGAAACACCATATATTTT. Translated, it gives CASIKQQGSSGNTIYF.

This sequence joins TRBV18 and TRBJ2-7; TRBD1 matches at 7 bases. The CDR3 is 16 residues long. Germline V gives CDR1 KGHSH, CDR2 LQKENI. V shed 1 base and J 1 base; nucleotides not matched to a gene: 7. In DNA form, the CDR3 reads TGTGCCAGCTCACCACTGGCAGGGGGTTTTTCCTACGAGCAGTACTTC. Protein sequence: CASSPLAGGFSYEQYF.

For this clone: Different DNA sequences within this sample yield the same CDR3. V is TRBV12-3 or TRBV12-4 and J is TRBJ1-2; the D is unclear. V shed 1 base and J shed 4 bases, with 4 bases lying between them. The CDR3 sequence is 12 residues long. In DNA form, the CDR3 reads TGTGCCAGCAGTTTAGAGGGCTATGGCTACACCTTC. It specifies CASSLEGYGYTF.